The present TCR beta chain was sequenced within a study of immune evolution from preneoplasia to lung adenocarcinoma. Produced via immunoSEQ multiplex PCR; TCRdb's table is partial and in-frame only. Of 5,900 or so clones listed, 76% are singletons. The V gene's germline CDR1 is SGHNT and CDR2 YENEEA. The V end was cut by 3 bases, the J end by 1 base, with 7 bases between. The CDR3 has 14 residues. What was sequenced was FFPE minimally invasive lung adenocarcinoma tissue. The TCR was taken from a person aged 55-79 years with lung adenocarcinoma. The J gene is TRBJ2-1, the V gene TRBV11-3; unclear D gene. The CDR3 region has the DNA TGTGCCAGCAGCTTGACTGGATCCTACAATGAGCAGTTCTTC. Translation: CASSLTGSYNEQFF.